This TCR beta chain derives from a study of neurological immune-mediated disorders. The output of every sequencing run, over 160 million TCR-beta sequences, came from 15-18 subjects. TCRdb redid the calling of the 5' RACE reads with MiXCR, one entry per CDR3 protein. The sample has 15,000 to 20,000 distinct CDR3 sequences, around 11% seen once. V shed 5 bases, J shed 7 bases, and the junction held 11 bases outside the gene matches. This CDR3 spans 16 amino acids. Per germline, CDR1 SGHVS and CDR2 FNYEAQ. This clonotype appeared many times. The sorted libraries took 1 million CD4+ or CD8+ T cells. The sequenced sample consisted of CD8+ T cells from blood. This receptor was obtained from a woman in her forties or fifties in good health. The chain recombines TRBV7-6 with TRBJ2-3; 11 bases match TRBD2. The CDR3 nucleotides are TGTGCCAGCAGCCCGAGCGGGACTAGCGGATTCAATACGCAGTATTTT. Protein: CASSPSGTSGFNTQYF.